This TCR beta chain is from a study of CXCR3-negative and CXCR3-positive naive CD8 T cells. On the study more broadly: About 140 million TRB reads were obtained overall (about 1.5 +/- 0.3 million per library).

Study observations and caveats: Comparably high diversity was seen in both naive subsets, and much lower diversity in memory CD8+ cells. Naive cells that were CXCR3-negative or CXCR3-positive used TRBV-TRBJ genes alike, while memory cells diverged.

Every CD8+ subset sample held a few hundred thousand flow-sorted cells, done in triplicate. According to its frequency, this clonotype is medium-sized. The target antigen is unknown. Germline loops: CDR1 MNHEY, CDR2 SMNVEV (reference sequence). The CDR3 is made up of 16 amino acids. UMI-labeled 5' RACE TRB cDNA libraries were prepared from the cells. TCRdb reprocessed the 5' RACE reads, with one entry per CDR3 protein and no DNA. The table gives about 22,000 distinct CDR3 sequences; the top ten clones make up around 18% of it. The receptor's source is a human donor in good health. Some clones in this sample may be carry-over from other donors' samples. The genes are TRBV27 and TRBJ2-7; lacking DNA, the TRBD1 call made by TCRdb goes unchecked. Sequenced sample: memory CD8+ T cells from blood. The CDR3 loop is CASASIQGHRSYEQYF.